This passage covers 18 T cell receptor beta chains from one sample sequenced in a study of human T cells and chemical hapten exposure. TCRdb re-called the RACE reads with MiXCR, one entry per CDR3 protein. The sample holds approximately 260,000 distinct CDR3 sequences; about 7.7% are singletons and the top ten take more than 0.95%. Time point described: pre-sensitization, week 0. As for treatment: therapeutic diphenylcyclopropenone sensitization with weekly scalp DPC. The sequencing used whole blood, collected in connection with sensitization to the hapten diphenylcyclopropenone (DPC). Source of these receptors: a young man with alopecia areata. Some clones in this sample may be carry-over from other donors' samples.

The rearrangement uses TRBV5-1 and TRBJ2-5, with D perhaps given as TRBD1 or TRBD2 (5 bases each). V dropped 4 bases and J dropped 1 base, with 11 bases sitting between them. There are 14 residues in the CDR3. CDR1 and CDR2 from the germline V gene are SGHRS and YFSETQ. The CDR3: CASSPGSSQETQYF. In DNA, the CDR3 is TGCGCCAGCAGCCCAGGGAGTTCCCAAGAGACCCAGTACTTC. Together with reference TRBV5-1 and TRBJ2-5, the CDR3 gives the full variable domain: KAGVTQTPRYLIKTRGQQVTLSCSPISGHRSVSWYQQTPGQGLQFLFEYFSETQRNKGNFPGRFSGRQFSNSRSEMNVSTLELGDSALYLCASSPGSSQETQYFGPGTRLLVL.

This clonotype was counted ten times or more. CDR3 in amino acids: CASSPTLVGYV. The DNA of the CDR3 is TGTGCCAGCAGCCCAACCTTAGTTGGGTACGTC. The chain couples TRBV7-9 to TRBJ2-7; D call uncertain. V was clipped by 5 bases and J by 12 bases, with 14 bases between them. Germline V gene data show CDR1 as SEHNR and CDR2 as FQNEAQ (reference sequence). The CDR3 sequence is 11 residues long.

CDR3 nucleotides: TGTGCCAGCAGCCAAGATGGAAGGGACTACGAGCAGTACTTC. Translated: CASSQDGRDYEQYF. The genes are TRBV3-1 and TRBJ2-7, with no clear D. This CDR3 has 14 residues. Deletions cut 0 bases from V and 3 bases from J, with 9 bases between. CDR1 is LGHDT and CDR2 is YNNKEL in the germline V gene (reference sequence).

The CDR3 DNA sequence: TGTGCCAGCAGCCAGGGACAGGGGGGATACATTCAGTACTTC. Its protein product is CASSQGQGGYIQYF. The chain is built from TRBV11-2 and TRBJ2-4; 11 nucleotides match TRBD1. The ends lost 5 bases at V and 8 bases at J; junction bases unmatched: 5. Germline V gene sequence: CDR1 SGHAT, CDR2 FQNNGV. The CDR3 length is 14 residues.

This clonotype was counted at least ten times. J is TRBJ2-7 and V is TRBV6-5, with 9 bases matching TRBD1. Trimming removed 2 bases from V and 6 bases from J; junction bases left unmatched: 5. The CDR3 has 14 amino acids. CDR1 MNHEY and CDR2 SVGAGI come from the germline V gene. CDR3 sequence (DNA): TGTGCCAGCAGTTACGGGACAGGGTTGGGCGAGCAGTACTTC. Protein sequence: CASSYGTGLGEQYF.

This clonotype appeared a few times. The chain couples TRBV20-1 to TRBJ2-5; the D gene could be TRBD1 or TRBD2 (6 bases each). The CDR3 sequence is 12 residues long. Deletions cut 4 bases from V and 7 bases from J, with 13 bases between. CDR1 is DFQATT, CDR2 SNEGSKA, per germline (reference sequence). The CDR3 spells CSANRDWGTQYF. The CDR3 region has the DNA TGCAGTGCTAACAGGGACTGGGGGACCCAGTACTTC.

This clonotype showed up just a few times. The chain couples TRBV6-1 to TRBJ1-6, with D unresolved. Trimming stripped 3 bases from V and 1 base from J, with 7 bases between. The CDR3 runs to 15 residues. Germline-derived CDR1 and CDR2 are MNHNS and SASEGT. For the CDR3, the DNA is TGTGCCAGCAGTGATCCCTTTTCCTATAATTCACCCCTCCACTTT. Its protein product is CASSDPFSYNSPLHF.

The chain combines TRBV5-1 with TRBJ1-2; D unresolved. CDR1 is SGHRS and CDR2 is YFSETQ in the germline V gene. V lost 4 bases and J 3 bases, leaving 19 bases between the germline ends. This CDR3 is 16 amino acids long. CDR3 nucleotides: TGCGCCAGCAGCCCGAGGCCCATGGGGTCAGACTATGGCTACACCTTC. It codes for CASSPRPMGSDYGYTF.

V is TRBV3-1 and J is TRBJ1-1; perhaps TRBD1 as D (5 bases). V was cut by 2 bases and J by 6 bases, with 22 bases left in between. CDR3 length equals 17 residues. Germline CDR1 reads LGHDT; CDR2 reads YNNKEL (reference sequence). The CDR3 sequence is CASSQRQLGGRAPEAFF. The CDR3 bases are TGTGCCAGCAGCCAACGTCAACTTGGTGGCAGGGCGCCTGAAGCTTTCTTT.

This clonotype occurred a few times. CDR3 protein: CSAVQGVGTEAFF. The CDR3 DNA reads as TGCAGTGCTGTACAGGGGGTGGGCACTGAAGCTTTCTTT. The V and J genes are TRBV20-1 and TRBJ1-1; TRBD1 matches at 8 bases. CDR1 and CDR2 from the germline V gene are DFQATT and SNEGSKA (reference sequence). The CDR3 is 13 residues long. The ends lost 5 bases at V and 4 bases at J; junction bases unmatched: 6.

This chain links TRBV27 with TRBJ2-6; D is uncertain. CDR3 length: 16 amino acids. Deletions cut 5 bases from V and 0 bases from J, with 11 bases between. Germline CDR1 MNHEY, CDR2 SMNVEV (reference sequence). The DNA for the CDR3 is TGTGCCAGCAGTCCCCAACTGACCTCTGGGGCCAACGTCCTGACTTTC. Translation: CASSPQLTSGANVLTF.

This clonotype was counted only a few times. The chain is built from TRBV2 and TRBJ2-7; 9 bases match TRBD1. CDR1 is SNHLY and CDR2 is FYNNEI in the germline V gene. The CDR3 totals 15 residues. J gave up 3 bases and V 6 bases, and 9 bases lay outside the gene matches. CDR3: CASRKRTGAFYEQYF. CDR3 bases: TGTGCCAGCAGGAAACGGACAGGGGCCTTCTACGAGCAGTACTTC. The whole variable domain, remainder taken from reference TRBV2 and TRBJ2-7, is EPEVTQTPSHQVTQMGQEVILRCVPISNHLYFYWYRQILGQKVEFLVSFYNNEISEKSEIFDDQFSVERPDGSNFTLKIRSTKLEDSAMYFCASRKRTGAFYEQYFGPGTRLTVT.

CDR3 DNA: TGTGCCACGCTAAGCGACACCGGGGAGCTGTTTTTT. Its protein product is CATLSDTGELFF. The chain recombines TRBV24-1 with TRBJ2-2; the D is unclear. There are 12 residues in the CDR3. V shed 10 bases and J shed 3 bases, with 8 bases lying between them. The germline gives CDR1 KGHDR, CDR2 SFDVKD.

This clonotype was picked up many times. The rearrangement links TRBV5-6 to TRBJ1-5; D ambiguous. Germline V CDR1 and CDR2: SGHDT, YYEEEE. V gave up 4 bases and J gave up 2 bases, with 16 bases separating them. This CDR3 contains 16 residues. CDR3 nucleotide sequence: TGTGCCAGCAGCCCCTCTGGGTTGCTGGGCAATCAGCCCCAGCATTTT. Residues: CASSPSGLLGNQPQHF. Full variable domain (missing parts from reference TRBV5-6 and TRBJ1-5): DAGVTQSPTHLIKTRGQQVTLRCSPKSGHDTVSWYQQALGQGPQFIFQYYEEEERQRGNFPDRFSGHQFPNYSSELNVNALLLGDSALYLCASSPSGLLGNQPQHFGDGTRLSIL.

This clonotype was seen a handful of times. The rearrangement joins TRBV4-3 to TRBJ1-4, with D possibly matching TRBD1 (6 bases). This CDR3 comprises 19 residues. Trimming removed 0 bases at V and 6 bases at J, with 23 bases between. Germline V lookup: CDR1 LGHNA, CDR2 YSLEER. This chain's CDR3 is CASSQDPGGLPGAYEKLFF. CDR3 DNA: TGCGCCAGCAGCCAAGACCCCGGAGGGCTTCCAGGGGCGTATGAAAAACTGTTTTTT.

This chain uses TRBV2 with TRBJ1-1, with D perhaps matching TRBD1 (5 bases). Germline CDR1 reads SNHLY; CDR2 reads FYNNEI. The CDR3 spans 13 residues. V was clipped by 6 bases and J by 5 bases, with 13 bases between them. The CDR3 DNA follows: TGTGCCAGCAGGGGGGGACGTCAAACTGAAGCTTTCTTT. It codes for CASRGGRQTEAFF.

The CDR3 region is CASSKDKGQNNQPQHF. The CDR3 DNA is TGTGCCAGCAGCAAAGATAAAGGACAGAACAATCAGCCCCAGCATTTT. This chain connects TRBV21-1 to TRBJ1-5; the D call of TRBD1 is as the table states it, not checked on the DNA. TRBV21-1 is labeled a pseudogene. The CDR3 runs to 16 residues.

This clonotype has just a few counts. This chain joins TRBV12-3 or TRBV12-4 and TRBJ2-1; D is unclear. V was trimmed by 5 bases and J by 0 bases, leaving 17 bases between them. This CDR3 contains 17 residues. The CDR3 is CASSPYLAVRSYNEQFF. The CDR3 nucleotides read TGTGCCAGCAGTCCTTATCTGGCGGTCCGCTCCTACAATGAGCAGTTCTTC.